In its sample, the clone carrying this T cell receptor beta chain was seen once. Antigen: not known. The sample belongs to a study of identifying expanded T cells in peripheral blood. The germline V and J ends were trimmed by 7 bases and 5 bases, with 21 bases remaining between them. Germline assignment: CDR1 MDHEN and CDR2 SYDVKM. This CDR3 is 16 amino acids long. Study observations and caveats: Roughly two-week clone count variance significantly increased as total template count grew. Differentially abundant clones: approximately 1.3 between replicates, approximately 15 at approximately 13 days, less than 25 at four.

Collection occurred without any documented infections or immune events in donors. Some clones are missing from TCRdb's copy, which holds only in-frame ones; the method was immunoSEQ multiplex PCR. The data contain fewer than 85,000 clones, 84% of them singletons. The sequence derives from a person between 18 and 69 years old in good health. The specimen was blood. The chain joins TRBV28 to TRBJ2-4; possibly TRBD1 for D (6 bases). The CDR3 protein is CASTTQGTWQQNIQYF. Here the CDR3 DNA reads TGTGCCAGCACCACACAGGGTACGTGGCAACAAAACATTCAGTACTTC. The variable domain in full, with the rest retrieved from reference TRBV28 and TRBJ2-4, is DVKVTQSSRYLVKRTGEKVFLECVQDMDHENMFWYRQDPGLGLRLIYFSYDVKMKEKGDIPEGYSVSREKKERFSLILESASTNQTSMYLCASTTQGTWQQNIQYFGAGTRLSVL.